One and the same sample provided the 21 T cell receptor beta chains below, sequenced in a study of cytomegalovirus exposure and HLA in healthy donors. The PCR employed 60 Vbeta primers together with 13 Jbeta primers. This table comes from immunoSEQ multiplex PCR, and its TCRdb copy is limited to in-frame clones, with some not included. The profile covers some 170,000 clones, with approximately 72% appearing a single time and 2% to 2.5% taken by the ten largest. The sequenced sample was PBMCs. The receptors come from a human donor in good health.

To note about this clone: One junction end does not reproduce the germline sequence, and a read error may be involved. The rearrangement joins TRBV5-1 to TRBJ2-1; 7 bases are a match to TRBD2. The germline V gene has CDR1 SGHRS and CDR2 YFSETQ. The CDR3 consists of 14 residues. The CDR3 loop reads CTSTPGGGYNEQFF. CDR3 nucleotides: TGCACCAGCACTCCTGGGGGGGGCTACAATGAGCAGTTCTTC.

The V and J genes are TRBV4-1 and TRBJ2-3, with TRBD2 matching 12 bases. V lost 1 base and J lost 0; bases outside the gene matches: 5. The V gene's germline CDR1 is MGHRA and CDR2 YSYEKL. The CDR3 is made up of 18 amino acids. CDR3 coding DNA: TGCGCCAGCAGCCAAGGGCAACTAGCGGGGGGAAGCACAGATACGCAGTATTTT. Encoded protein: CASSQGQLAGGSTDTQYF.

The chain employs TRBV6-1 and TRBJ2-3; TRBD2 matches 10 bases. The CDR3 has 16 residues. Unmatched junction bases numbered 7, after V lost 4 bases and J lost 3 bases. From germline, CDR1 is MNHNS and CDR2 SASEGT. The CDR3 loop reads CASSGSGGPRTDTQYF. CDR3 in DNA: TGTGCCAGCAGTGGTAGCGGGGGGCCGAGGACAGATACGCAGTATTTT.

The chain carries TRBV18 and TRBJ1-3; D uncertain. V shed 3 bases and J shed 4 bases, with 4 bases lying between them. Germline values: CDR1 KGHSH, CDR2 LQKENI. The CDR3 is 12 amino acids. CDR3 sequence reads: CASSPQGNTIYF. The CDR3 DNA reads TGTGCCAGCTCACCTCAAGGAAACACCATATATTTT.

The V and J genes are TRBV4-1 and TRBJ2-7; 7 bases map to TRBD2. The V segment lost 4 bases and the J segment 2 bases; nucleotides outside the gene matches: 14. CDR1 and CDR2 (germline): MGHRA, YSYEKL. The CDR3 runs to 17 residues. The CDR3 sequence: CASSPRAWAGETYEQYF. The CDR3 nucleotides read TGCGCCAGCAGCCCGCGGGCTTGGGCGGGGGAGACCTACGAGCAGTACTTC.

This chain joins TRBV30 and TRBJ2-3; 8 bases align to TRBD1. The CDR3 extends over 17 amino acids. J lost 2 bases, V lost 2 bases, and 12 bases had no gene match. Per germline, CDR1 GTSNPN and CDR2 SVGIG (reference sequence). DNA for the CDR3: TGTGCCTGGAGTCAACGGGAGCAGGGGGCTACCACAGATACGCAGTATTTT. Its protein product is CAWSQREQGATTDTQYF.

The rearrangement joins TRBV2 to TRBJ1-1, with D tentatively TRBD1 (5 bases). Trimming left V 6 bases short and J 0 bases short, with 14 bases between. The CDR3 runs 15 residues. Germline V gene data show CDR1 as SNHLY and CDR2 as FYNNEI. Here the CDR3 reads CASRGPGYLNTEAFF. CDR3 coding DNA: TGTGCCAGCAGAGGACCAGGGTATCTGAACACTGAAGCTTTCTTT.

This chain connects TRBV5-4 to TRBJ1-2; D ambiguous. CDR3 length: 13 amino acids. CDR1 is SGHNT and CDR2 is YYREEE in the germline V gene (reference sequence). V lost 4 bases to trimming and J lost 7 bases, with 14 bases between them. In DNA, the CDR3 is TGTGCCAGCAGCCGTACCCGAGGGTTTGGCTACACCTTC. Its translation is CASSRTRGFGYTF.

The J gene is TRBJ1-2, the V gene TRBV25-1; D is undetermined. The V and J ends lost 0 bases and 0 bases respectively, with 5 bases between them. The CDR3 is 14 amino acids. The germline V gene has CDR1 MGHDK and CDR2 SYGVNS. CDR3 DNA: TGTGCCAGCAGTGAATACGTGTCTAACTATGGCTACACCTTC. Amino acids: CASSEYVSNYGYTF.

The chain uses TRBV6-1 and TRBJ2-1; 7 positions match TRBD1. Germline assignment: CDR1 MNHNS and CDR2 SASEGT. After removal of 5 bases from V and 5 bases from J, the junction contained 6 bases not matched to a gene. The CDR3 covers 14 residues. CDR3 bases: TGTGCCAGCAGTTGGACAGGTCGTGACAATGAGCAGTTCTTC. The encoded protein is CASSWTGRDNEQFF.

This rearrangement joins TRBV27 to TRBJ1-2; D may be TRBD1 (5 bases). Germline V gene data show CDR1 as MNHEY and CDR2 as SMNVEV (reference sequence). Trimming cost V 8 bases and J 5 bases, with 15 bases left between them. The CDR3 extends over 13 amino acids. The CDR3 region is CASRAQGGYGYTF. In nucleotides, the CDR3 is TGTGCCAGCCGAGCTCAGGGAGGGTATGGCTACACCTTC.

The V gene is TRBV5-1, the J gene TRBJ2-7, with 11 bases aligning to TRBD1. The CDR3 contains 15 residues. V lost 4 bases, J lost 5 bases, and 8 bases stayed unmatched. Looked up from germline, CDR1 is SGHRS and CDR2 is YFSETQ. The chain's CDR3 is CASSLPGTGGDEQYF. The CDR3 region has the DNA TGCGCCAGCAGCCTTCCCGGGACAGGGGGTGACGAGCAGTACTTC.

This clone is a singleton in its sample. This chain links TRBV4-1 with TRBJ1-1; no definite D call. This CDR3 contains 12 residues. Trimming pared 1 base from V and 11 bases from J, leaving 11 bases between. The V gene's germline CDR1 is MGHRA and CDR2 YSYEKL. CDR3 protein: CASSQGPTGAFF. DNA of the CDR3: TGCGCCAGCAGCCAAGGACCAACGGGGGCTTTCTTT.

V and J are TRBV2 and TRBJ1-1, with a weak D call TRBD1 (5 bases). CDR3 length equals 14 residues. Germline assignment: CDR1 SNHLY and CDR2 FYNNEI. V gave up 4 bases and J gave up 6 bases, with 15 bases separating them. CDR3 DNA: TGTGCCAGCAGTGTGGACCCCCCGGGGGCTGAAGCTTTCTTT. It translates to CASSVDPPGAEAFF.

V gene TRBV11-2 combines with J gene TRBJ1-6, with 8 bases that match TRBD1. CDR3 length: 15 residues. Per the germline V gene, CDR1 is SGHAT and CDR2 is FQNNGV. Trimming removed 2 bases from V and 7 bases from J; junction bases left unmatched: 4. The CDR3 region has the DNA TGTGCCAGCAGCTTACGACAGGGGAGGAATTCACCCCTCCACTTT. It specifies CASSLRQGRNSPLHF.

The CDR3 nucleotides read TGCGCCAGCAGCTGGAACAGGTTAGATACGCAGTATTTT. Translating gives CASSWNRLDTQYF. The chain carries TRBV5-1 and TRBJ2-3; possible D gene TRBD1, 5 bases. This CDR3 spans 13 amino acids. The germline CDR1 and CDR2 sequences are SGHRS and YFSETQ. Deletions cut 3 bases from V and 5 bases from J, with 10 bases between.

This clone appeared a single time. CDR3 nucleotide sequence: TGTGCCAGTAGTATAGGCGTGAACACTGAAGCTTTCTTT. Protein: CASSIGVNTEAFF. The chain combines TRBV19 with TRBJ1-1, with D unresolved. CDR1 and CDR2 (germline): LNHDA, SQIVND (reference sequence). V lost 1 base and J lost 0, with 3 bases in between. This CDR3 has 13 residues.

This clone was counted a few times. The CDR3 loop is CSAGGMGNTIYF. The CDR3 DNA reads as TGCAGCGCCGGGGGTATGGGAAACACCATATATTTT. The chain is built from TRBV29-1 and TRBJ1-3; perhaps TRBD1 as D (5 bases). This CDR3 is 12 amino acids long. In germline, CDR1 is SQVTM, CDR2 ANQGSEA. V shed 7 bases and J shed 4 bases, with 11 bases lying between them.

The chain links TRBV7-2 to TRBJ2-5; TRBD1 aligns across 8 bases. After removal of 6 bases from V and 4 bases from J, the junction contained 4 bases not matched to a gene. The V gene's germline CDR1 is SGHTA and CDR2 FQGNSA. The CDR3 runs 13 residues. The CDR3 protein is CASSYTGGETQYF. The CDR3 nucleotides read TGTGCCAGCAGTTACACAGGGGGAGAGACCCAGTACTTC.

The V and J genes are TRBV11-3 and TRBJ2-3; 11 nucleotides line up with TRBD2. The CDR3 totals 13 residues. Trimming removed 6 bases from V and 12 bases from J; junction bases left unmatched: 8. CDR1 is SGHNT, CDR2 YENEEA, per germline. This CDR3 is CASSWGTSGVQYF. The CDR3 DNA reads TGTGCCAGCAGTTGGGGGACTAGCGGTGTACAGTATTTT.

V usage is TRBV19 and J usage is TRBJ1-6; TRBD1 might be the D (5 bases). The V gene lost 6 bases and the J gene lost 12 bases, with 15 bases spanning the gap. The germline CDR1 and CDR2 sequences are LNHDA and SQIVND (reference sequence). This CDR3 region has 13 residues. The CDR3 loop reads CASRGGSSQPLHF. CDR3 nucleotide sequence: TGTGCCAGTAGGGGGGGATCATCCCAACCCCTCCACTTT.